These T cell receptor beta chains were read from a single sample in a study of T cell responses to AZD1222 COVID-19 vaccine. Profiled with immunoSEQ multiplex PCR; TCRdb holds only in-frame clones, not every one. The repertoire holds fewer than 55,000 clones, with 83% as singletons. Specimen: peripheral blood, collected on day 0 of AZD1222 vaccination. Receptors originate from an adult in good health. CDR3s include the opening cysteine and the closing phenylalanine or tryptophan. D genes are given only for firm matches. Only some rows state a clone size, as once, few, many or a class for expanded clones.

size | J | length | D | V | DNA | CDR3
once | TRBJ1-4 | 18 | NA | TRBV6-2/TRBV6-3 | TGTGCCAGCAGCCCGAGACCAGGACGGGGACGGACTAATGAAAAACTGTTTTTT | CASSPRPGRGRTNEKLFF
NA | TRBJ2-2 | 15 | TRBD2 | TRBV3-1/TRBV3-2 | TGTGCCAGCAGTCCTAGCGGAGCGAACACCGGGGAGCTGTTTTTT | CASSPSGANTGELFF
once | TRBJ2-1 | 14 | NA | TRBV2 | TGTGCCAGCAGTGAAACGGGGCGGTACAATGAGCAGTTCTTC | CASSETGRYNEQFF
NA | TRBJ2-7 | 14 | NA | TRBV4-2 | TGTGCCAGCAGCCAGAGAGAGGACAGCTACGAGCAGTACTTC | CASSQREDSYEQYF
NA | TRBJ2-2 | 17 | TRBD2 | TRBV3-1/TRBV3-2 | TGTGCCAGCAGCCAAGTCACTAGCGGGGCCCGCCGAGGGGAGCTGTTTTTT | CASSQVTSGARRGELFF
NA | TRBJ1-2 | 17 | TRBD1 | TRBV3-1/TRBV3-2 | TGTGCCAGCAGCCAAGGACAGGGGGCTGGGGGGACCTATGGCTACACCTTC | CASSQGQGAGGTYGYTF
NA | TRBJ2-2 | 16 | NA | TRBV5-1 | TGCGCCAGCAGCGTAGACAGTCCAGCGAACACCGGGGAGCTGTTTTTT | CASSVDSPANTGELFF
NA | TRBJ2-3 | 14 | NA | TRBV27 | TGTGCCAGCAGTTTATCGGGGAGCACAGATACGCAGTATTTT | CASSLSGSTDTQYF
NA | TRBJ2-1 | 13 | NA | TRBV5-4 | TGTGCCAGCAGCCCCAGCAAGTTCCATGAGCAGTTCTTC | CASSPSKFHEQFF
NA | TRBJ2-7 | 12 | TRBD1 | TRBV28 | TGTGCCAGCGAAACAGGGGGCTACGAGCAGTACTTC | CASETGGYEQYF
NA | TRBJ1-5 | 14 | NA | TRBV28 | TGTGCCAGCAGTTTCCCAGGGGGCAATCAGCCCCAGCATTTT | CASSFPGGNQPQHF
few | TRBJ1-6 | 13 | TRBD1 | TRBV29-1 | TGCAGCGTTGGACAGGGGGACGGTTCACCCCTCCACTTT | CSVGQGDGSPLHF